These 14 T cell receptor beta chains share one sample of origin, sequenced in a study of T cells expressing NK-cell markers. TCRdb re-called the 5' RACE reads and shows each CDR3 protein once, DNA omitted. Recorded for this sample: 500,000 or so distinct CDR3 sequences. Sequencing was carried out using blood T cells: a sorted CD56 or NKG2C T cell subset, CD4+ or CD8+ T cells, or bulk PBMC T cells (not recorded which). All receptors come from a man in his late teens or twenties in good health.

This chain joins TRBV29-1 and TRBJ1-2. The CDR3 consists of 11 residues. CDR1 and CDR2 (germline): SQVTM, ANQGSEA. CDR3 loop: CSVAVPAGYTF. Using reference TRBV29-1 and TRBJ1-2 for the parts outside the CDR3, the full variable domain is SAVISQKPSRDICQRGTSLTIQCQVDSQVTMMFWYRQQPGQSLTLIATANQGSEATYESGFVIDKFPISRPNLTFSTLTVSNMSPEDSSIYLCSVAVPAGYTFGSGTRLTVV.

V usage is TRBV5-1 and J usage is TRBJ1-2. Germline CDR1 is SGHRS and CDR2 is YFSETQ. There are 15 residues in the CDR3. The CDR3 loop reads CASSLAPGSNYGYTF.

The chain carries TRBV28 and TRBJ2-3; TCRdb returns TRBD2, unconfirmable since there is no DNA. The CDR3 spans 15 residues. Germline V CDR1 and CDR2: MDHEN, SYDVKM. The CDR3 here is CASILDPDSTDTQYF.

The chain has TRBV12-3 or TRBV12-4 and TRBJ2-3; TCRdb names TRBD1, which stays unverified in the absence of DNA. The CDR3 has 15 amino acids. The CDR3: CASSFWAPGTDTQYF.

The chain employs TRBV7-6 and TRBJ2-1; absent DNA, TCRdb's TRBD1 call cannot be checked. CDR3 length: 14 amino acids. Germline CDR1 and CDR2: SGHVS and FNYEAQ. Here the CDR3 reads CASSPRGEGNEQFF.

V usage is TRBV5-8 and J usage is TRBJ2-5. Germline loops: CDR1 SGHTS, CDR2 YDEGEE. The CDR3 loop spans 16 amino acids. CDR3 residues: CASSLALLGSQETQYF.

The CDR3 region is CASNPTGLRAHNEQFF. This chain joins TRBV27 and TRBJ2-1; TCRdb designates TRBD1, a call that cannot be tested without DNA. Germline assignment: CDR1 MNHEY and CDR2 SMNVEV (reference sequence). The CDR3 sequence is 16 residues long.

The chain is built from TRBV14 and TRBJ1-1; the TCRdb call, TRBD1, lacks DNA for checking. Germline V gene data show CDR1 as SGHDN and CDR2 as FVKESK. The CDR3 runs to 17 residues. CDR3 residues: CASSLGGGIGTDTEAFF.

This CDR3 is CSLHFKTGRADTQYF. The V and J genes are TRBV29-1 and TRBJ2-3; TCRdb's D gene call, TRBD1, goes unchecked for lack of DNA. Germline lookup yields CDR1 SQVTM and CDR2 ANQGSEA. This CDR3 has 15 residues.

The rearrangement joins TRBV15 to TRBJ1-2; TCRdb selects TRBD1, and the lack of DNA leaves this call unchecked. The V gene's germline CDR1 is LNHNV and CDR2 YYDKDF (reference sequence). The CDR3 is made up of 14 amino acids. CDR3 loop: CATSRATGNYGYTF.

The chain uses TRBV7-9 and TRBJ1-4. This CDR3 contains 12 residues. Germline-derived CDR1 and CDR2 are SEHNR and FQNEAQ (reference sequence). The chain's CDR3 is CASSLVTDLLFF. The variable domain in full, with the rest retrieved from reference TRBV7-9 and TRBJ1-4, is DTGVSQNPRHKITKRGQNVTFRCDPISEHNRLYWYRQTLGQGPEFLTYFQNEAQLEKSRLLSDRFSAERPKGSFSTLEIQRTEQGDSAMYLCASSLVTDLLFFGSGTQLSVL.

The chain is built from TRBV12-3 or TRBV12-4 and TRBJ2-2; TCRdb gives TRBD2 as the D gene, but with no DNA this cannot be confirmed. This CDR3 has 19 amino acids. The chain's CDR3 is CASTQAGLAGGPDTGELFF.

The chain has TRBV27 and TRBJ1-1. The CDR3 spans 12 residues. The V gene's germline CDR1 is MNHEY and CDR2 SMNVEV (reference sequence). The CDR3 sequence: CASSLAGDEAFF.

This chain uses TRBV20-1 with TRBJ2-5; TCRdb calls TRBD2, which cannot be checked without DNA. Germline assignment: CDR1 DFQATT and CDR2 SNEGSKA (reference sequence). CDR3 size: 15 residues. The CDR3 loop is CSARTSGKGRETQYF.